The 27 T cell receptor beta chains below come from one sample, sequenced in a study of siplizumab effects on memory and regulatory T cells. Data came from immunoSEQ multiplex PCR; TCRdb stores just in-frame clones and leaves some out. Among some 87,000 clones, 70% to 90% were seen once, and the ten largest hold around 14%. The source material was CD4+ T cells sorted from blood. These receptors all stem from a human donor in good health.

The chain carries TRBV6-6 and TRBJ1-2; D call uncertain. V was shortened by 0 bases and J by 0 bases, with 5 bases between the two germline ends. The CDR3 runs 14 residues. The V gene's germline CDR1 is MNHNY and CDR2 SVGAGI (reference sequence). CDR3 DNA sequence: TGTGCCAGCAGTTACTCGGCTGCTAACTATGGCTACACCTTC. Its protein product is CASSYSAANYGYTF.

The chain uses TRBV7-2 and TRBJ1-4; no definite D call. Trimming took 3 bases from V and 7 from J, leaving 9 bases between them. Germline V gene data show CDR1 as SGHTA and CDR2 as FQGNSA. This CDR3 has 13 residues. Written as DNA, the CDR3 is TGTGCCAGCAGCTTTGGACGCGGTGAAAAACTGTTTTTT. Its translation: CASSFGRGEKLFF.

This chain uses TRBV10-1 with TRBJ2-7; 7 bases line up with TRBD1. Germline CDR1 WNHNN, CDR2 SYGVQD (reference sequence). The CDR3 has 15 amino acids. V shed 0 bases, J shed 6 bases, and the junction held 8 bases outside the gene matches. The CDR3 bases are TGCGCCAGCAGTGAGTCGACGGTAGGGACAGCCGAGCAGTACTTC. Translating gives CASSESTVGTAEQYF.

The chain joins TRBV28 to TRBJ2-1; TRBD2 might be the D (6 bases). The CDR3 is made up of 15 amino acids. V lost 6 bases and J lost 0, with 12 bases in between. Germline CDR1 and CDR2: MDHEN and SYDVKM. CDR3 nucleotides: TGTGCCAGCAGCCTAGGCGGGGTCTCCTACAATGAGCAGTTCTTC. Amino acid sequence: CASSLGGVSYNEQFF.

This rearrangement joins TRBV29-1 to TRBJ1-1; D uncertain. Trimming took 7 bases from V and 5 from J, leaving 17 bases between them. The CDR3 is 13 residues long. Germline V lookup: CDR1 SQVTM, CDR2 ANQGSEA. Here the CDR3 DNA reads TGCAGCGGCCACAGTGACCGGTGGACTGAAGCTTTCTTT. It translates to CSGHSDRWTEAFF.

DNA for the CDR3: TGTGCCAGCAGCCATCCACGTCGGCTATTGGCCTATGGCTACACCTTC. It specifies CASSHPRRLLAYGYTF. The rearrangement links TRBV5-6 to TRBJ1-2, with D uncertain. Per germline, CDR1 SGHDT and CDR2 YYEEEE. Trimming took off 4 bases at V and 4 bases at J, with 20 bases between the two ends. The CDR3 covers 16 residues.

This clone was seen once. This chain links TRBV19 with TRBJ2-1, with 10 bases lining up with TRBD2. The V and J ends lost 3 bases and 3 bases, in that order; junction bases with no gene match: 14. This CDR3 is built from 19 residues. Germline V gene sequence: CDR1 LNHDA, CDR2 SQIVND (reference sequence). CDR3 DNA sequence: TGTGCCAGTAGTATTGGAAGCGGACTAGCGGCCACTTACTACAATGAGCAGTTCTTC. This sequence encodes CASSIGSGLAATYYNEQFF.

The chain couples TRBV28 to TRBJ1-4; maybe TRBD1 (6 bases). Trimming removed 7 bases from V and 8 bases from J, with 17 bases in between. Germline CDR1 is MDHEN and CDR2 is SYDVKM. This CDR3 is 14 amino acids long. The CDR3 bases are TGTGCCAGCATTTCCGGGACATTCGGCGAAAAACTGTTTTTT. Protein sequence: CASISGTFGEKLFF.

The chain joins TRBV10-1 to TRBJ2-2, with 13 bases fitting TRBD2. The CDR3 covers 20 residues. Losses at the gene ends were 1 base for V and 0 bases for J; bases not matched to a gene: 8. The V gene's germline CDR1 is WNHNN and CDR2 SYGVQD (reference sequence). CDR3 nucleotides: TGCGCCAGCAGTGAGTTATCCGGGGGACTAGCGGGGACGAACACCGGGGAGCTGTTTTTT. The encoded protein is CASSELSGGLAGTNTGELFF.

The V call is TRBV14, the J call TRBJ2-1; 14 nucleotides match TRBD2. The germline CDR1 and CDR2 sequences are SGHDN and FVKESK. V shed 4 bases, J shed 10 bases, and the junction held 6 bases outside the gene matches. This CDR3 region has 15 residues. The CDR3 loop is CASSRTSGGLGEQFF. CDR3 nucleotides: TGTGCCAGCAGCCGGACTAGCGGGGGGTTGGGGGAGCAGTTCTTC.

The CDR3 loop reads CASSFFLTNSTYEQYF. The CDR3 DNA reads TGTGCCAGCAGCTTTTTTTTGACAAACTCAACCTACGAGCAGTACTTC. This chain uses TRBV11-2 with TRBJ2-7, with D unclear. V was cut by 3 bases and J by 2 bases, with 17 bases left in between. This CDR3 is built from 16 residues. The germline CDR1 and CDR2 sequences are SGHAT and FQNNGV.

This chain links TRBV6-1 with TRBJ1-2; D not resolved. This CDR3 is 14 amino acids long. CDR1 and CDR2 (germline): MNHNS, SASEGT. The germline V and J ends were trimmed by 0 bases and 5 bases, with 10 bases remaining between them. The CDR3: CASSEAKNLYGYTF. The CDR3 coding sequence is TGTGCCAGCAGTGAAGCAAAAAATTTATATGGCTACACCTTC.

This clone was picked up one time. The chain has TRBV19 and TRBJ1-6; 7 bases map to TRBD1. The CDR3 length is 14 residues. Germline V lookup: CDR1 LNHDA, CDR2 SQIVND (reference sequence). The ends lost 6 bases at V and 7 bases at J; junction bases unmatched: 6. CDR3 in amino acids: CASRRQGENSPLHF. The CDR3 DNA reads as TGTGCCAGTAGGAGACAGGGAGAGAATTCACCCCTCCACTTT.

This sequence joins TRBV6-1 and TRBJ2-7, with D hard to call. This CDR3 spans 13 amino acids. Germline V CDR1 and CDR2: MNHNS, SASEGT. Trimming took off 7 bases at V and 6 bases at J, with 16 bases between the two ends. This chain's CDR3 is CASNPDQGFEQYF. Here the CDR3 DNA reads TGTGCCAGCAATCCCGACCAAGGATTCGAGCAGTACTTC.

J is TRBJ1-1 and V is TRBV27, with a tentative D call TRBD1 (6 bases). This CDR3 region has 14 residues. V lost 8 bases and J lost 1, with 14 bases in between. CDR1 is MNHEY, CDR2 SMNVEV, per germline (reference sequence). The CDR3 loop is CASGRGTGNTEAFF. The CDR3 region has the DNA TGTGCCAGCGGGAGGGGGACTGGGAACACTGAAGCTTTCTTT.

CDR3 sequence (DNA): TGTGCCACCAGCAGAGTTTCAGTTAATGAAAAACTGTTTTTT. Protein sequence: CATSRVSVNEKLFF. The chain is built from TRBV15 and TRBJ1-4, with unresolved D. There are 14 residues in the CDR3. The germline V gene encodes CDR1 LNHNV and CDR2 YYDKDF (reference sequence). Trimming took 1 base from V and 4 from J, leaving 7 bases between them.

This clone was detected only once. The rearrangement uses TRBV27 and TRBJ2-3; D not resolved. Germline CDR1 MNHEY, CDR2 SMNVEV (reference sequence). Trimming removed 3 bases from V and 0 bases from J, with 7 bases in between. The CDR3 has 14 amino acids. For the CDR3, the DNA is TGTGCCAGCAGTTTTGGCTATAGCACAGATACGCAGTATTTT. Its protein product is CASSFGYSTDTQYF.

The gene calls are TRBV28 and TRBJ1-2, with D possibly TRBD1 on 6 matching bases. The CDR3 contains 13 residues. Germline lookup yields CDR1 MDHEN and CDR2 SYDVKM. With 6 bases removed from V and 3 bases from J, the gap between germline ends came to 11 bases. DNA of the CDR3: TGTGCCAGCAGGGTACCAGGGGACTATGGCTACACCTTC. This translates into CASRVPGDYGYTF.

The V call is TRBV20-1, the J call TRBJ2-5; D is unresolved. CDR3 size: 11 residues. Germline V gene sequence: CDR1 DFQATT, CDR2 SNEGSKA (reference sequence). Deletions cut 3 bases from V and 3 bases from J, with 5 bases between. The DNA of the CDR3 is TGCAGTGCTAGCGCCAAAGAGACCCAGTACTTC. It specifies CSASAKETQYF.

The chain has TRBV4-3 and TRBJ1-4, with 8 bases aligning to TRBD1. This CDR3 is built from 16 residues. Germline loops: CDR1 LGHNA, CDR2 YSLEER. V was pared by 0 bases and J by 8 bases, with 8 bases of the junction left unmatched. The CDR3 DNA is TGCGCCAGCAGCCAAGATCCAGGGACAGGAAGAGAAAAACTGTTTTTT. Its protein product is CASSQDPGTGREKLFF.

This chain joins TRBV5-8 and TRBJ2-7; maybe TRBD1 (6 bases). The CDR3 spans 16 residues. Germline V gene sequence: CDR1 SGHTS, CDR2 YDEGEE. The V gene lost 4 bases and the J gene lost 0 bases, with 17 bases spanning the gap. CDR3 DNA: TGTGCCAGCAGCACCTGGACAGCTCAGCGCTCCTACGAGCAGTACTTC. This codes for CASSTWTAQRSYEQYF.

The CDR3 loop is CASSQGTGFNEKLFF. The CDR3 DNA reads TGCGCCAGCAGCCAAGGGACAGGGTTTAATGAAAAACTGTTTTTT. The J gene is TRBJ1-4, the V gene TRBV4-1; 8 positions match TRBD1. CDR1 MGHRA and CDR2 YSYEKL come from the germline V gene. This CDR3 has 15 amino acids. The V segment lost 1 base and the J segment 4 bases; nucleotides outside the gene matches: 2.

The rearrangement uses TRBV5-1 and TRBJ2-7; 7 bases match TRBD1. Germline assignment: CDR1 SGHRS and CDR2 YFSETQ. J lost 7 bases, V lost 4 bases, and 8 bases had no gene match. This CDR3 is 13 amino acids long. CDR3 in DNA: TGCGCCAGCAGCGGGACAGACTATGAAGAGCAGTACTTC. Protein sequence: CASSGTDYEEQYF.

This chain uses TRBV11-3 with TRBJ2-7; no clear D gene. The germline V and J ends were trimmed by 7 bases and 0 bases, with 13 bases remaining between them. The CDR3 has 14 amino acids. The germline V gene encodes CDR1 SGHNT and CDR2 YENEEA. The DNA for the CDR3 is TGTGCCAGCACCTCTGTGGGGTTCTCCTACGAGCAGTACTTC. Translation gives CASTSVGFSYEQYF.

The chain uses TRBV29-1 and TRBJ2-2, with D possibly matching TRBD1 (6 bases). V lost 5 bases to trimming and J lost 0 bases, with 10 bases between them. The CDR3 sequence is 14 residues long. Germline CDR1 is SQVTM and CDR2 is ANQGSEA. CDR3 DNA: TGCAGCGTTCGGGACAATACGAACACCGGGGAGCTGTTTTTT. Amino acid sequence: CSVRDNTNTGELFF.

The chain combines TRBV5-1 with TRBJ2-1; 7 bases fit TRBD2. Trimming at V came to 4 bases and at J to 6 bases, leaving 4 bases not matched to a gene. The CDR3 runs 13 residues. Germline CDR1 reads SGHRS; CDR2 reads YFSETQ. Here the CDR3 DNA reads TGCGCCAGCAGCCGGGGGAGGGGCAATGAGCAGTTCTTC. Translating gives CASSRGRGNEQFF.

The CDR3 protein is CASSGSGRTAYEQYF. CDR3 DNA sequence: TGTGCCAGCAGCGGGAGCGGGAGAACCGCCTACGAGCAGTACTTC. V is TRBV11-3 and J is TRBJ2-7, with 8 bases identical to TRBD2. The CDR3 covers 15 residues. V gave up 5 bases and J gave up 2 bases; unmatched junction bases: 8. Germline V gene lookup returns CDR1 SGHNT and CDR2 YENEEA.